The entry below describes one T cell receptor beta chain. The record originates from a study of T-cell memory formation after mild COVID-19. In TCRdb, the 5' RACE reads were re-called with MiXCR into one record per CDR3 protein. The sample has some 210,000 distinct CDR3 sequences, about 10% seen once. The CDR3 sequence is 16 residues long. V was pared by 2 bases and J by 4 bases, with 7 bases of the junction left unmatched. Germline V gives CDR1 SGHTA, CDR2 FQGTGA. The sequence was collected from a man in his late teens or twenties who had mild COVID-19 (a few samples of this study predate the infection). Cell type and time point are not known. The V and J genes are TRBV7-3 and TRBJ2-2, with 7 bases identical to TRBD1. Sequencing used PBMCs or a T cell subset sorted from them (not recorded which). This CDR3 reads CASSLFGDSITGELFF. The CDR3 nucleotides are TGTGCCAGCAGCTTATTCGGGGACAGCATCACCGGGGAGCTGTTTTTT.